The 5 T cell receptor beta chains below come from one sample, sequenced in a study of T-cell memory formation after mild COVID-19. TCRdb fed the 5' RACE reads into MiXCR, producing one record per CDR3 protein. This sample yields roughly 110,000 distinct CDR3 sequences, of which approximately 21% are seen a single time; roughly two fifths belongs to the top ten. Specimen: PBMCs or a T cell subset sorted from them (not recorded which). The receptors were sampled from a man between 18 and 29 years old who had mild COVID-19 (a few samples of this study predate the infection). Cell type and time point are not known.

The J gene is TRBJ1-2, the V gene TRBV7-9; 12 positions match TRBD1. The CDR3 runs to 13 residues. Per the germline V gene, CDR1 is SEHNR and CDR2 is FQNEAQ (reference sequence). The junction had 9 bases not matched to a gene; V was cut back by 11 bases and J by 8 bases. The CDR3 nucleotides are TGTGCCGCAGAGGGACAGGGGGCGCGAGGCTACACCTTC. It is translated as CAAEGQGARGYTF.

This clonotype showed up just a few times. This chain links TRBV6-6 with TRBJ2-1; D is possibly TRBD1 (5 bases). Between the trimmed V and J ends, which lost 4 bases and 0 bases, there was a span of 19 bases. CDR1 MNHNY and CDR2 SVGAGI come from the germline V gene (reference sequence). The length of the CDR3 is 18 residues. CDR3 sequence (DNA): TGTGCCAGCAGTTCCTTTAATTTCAGGGCCAGCTCCTACAATGAGCAGTTCTTC. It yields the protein CASSSFNFRASSYNEQFF.

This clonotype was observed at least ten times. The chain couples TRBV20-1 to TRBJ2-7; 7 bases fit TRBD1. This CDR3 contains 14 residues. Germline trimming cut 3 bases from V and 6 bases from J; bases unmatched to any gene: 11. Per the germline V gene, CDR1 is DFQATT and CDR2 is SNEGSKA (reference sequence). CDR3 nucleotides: TGCAGTGCTAGGAGCGACAGGGTCGAGAGCGAGCAGTACGTC. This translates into CSARSDRVESEQYV.

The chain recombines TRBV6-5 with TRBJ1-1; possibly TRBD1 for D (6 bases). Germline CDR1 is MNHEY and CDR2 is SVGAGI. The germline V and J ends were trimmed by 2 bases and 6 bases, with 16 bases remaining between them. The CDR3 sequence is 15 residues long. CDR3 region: CASSYGAGGAAEAFF. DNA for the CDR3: TGTGCCAGCAGTTACGGCGCGGGGGGCGCAGCTGAAGCTTTCTTT.

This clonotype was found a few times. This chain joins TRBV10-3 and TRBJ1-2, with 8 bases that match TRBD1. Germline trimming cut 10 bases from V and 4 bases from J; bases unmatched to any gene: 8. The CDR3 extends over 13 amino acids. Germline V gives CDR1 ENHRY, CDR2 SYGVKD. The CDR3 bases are TGTGCCACGCAGCCGGACAGGGTCTATGGCTACACCTTC. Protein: CATQPDRVYGYTF.